The clone carrying this T cell receptor beta chain was recorded a few times. What it binds is unknown. The CDR3 extends over 12 amino acids. Looked up from germline, CDR1 is DFQATT and CDR2 is SNEGSKA (reference sequence). V was shortened by 5 bases and J by 1 base, with 9 bases between the two germline ends. Broader study findings: In terms of TCR gene usage, tumor memory CD4+ T cells clustered together with blood and lymph node memory CD4+ cells, as well as with lymph node naive CD4+ cells.

Naive CD4+ cells had CD25+ Tregs removed. Semi-nested PCR with Nested Universal Primer A followed constant-region reverse priming of full-length variable regions. One entry per CDR3 protein, called by TCRdb with MiXCR from the 5' RACE reads. The sample carries approximately 5,700 distinct CDR3 sequences, 34% recorded once. The TCR originated in a female donor with breast cancer. This rearrangement joins TRBV20-1 to TRBJ2-7; no definite D call. Sequenced sample: naive CD4+ T cells sorted from a lymph node. Subset denoted: naive CD4+ T cells, CD4+CD45RA+CD25-. The CDR3 loop is CSAADLSYEQYF. Written as DNA, the CDR3 is TGCAGTGCTGCAGACCTTTCCTACGAGCAGTACTTC.